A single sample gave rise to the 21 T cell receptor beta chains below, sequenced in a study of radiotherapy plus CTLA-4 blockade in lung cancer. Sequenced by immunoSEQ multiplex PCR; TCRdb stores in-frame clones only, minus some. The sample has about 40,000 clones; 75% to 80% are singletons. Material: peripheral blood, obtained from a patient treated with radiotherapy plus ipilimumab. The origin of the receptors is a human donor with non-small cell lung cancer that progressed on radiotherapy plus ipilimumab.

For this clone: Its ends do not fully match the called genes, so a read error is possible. The CDR3 is CTSSTTGTSYEQYF. The CDR3 bases are TGTACCAGTAGTACGACAGGGACGTCCTACGAGCAGTACTTC. This sequence joins TRBV19 and TRBJ2-7; TRBD1 matches 7 bases. This CDR3 contains 14 residues. CDR1 and CDR2 (germline): LNHDA, SQIVND (reference sequence).

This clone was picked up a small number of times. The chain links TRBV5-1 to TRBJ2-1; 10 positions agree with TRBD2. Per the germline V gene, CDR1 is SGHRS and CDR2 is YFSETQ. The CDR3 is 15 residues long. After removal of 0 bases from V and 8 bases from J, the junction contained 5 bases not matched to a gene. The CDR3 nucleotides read TGCGCCAGCAGCTTGGCCCCTAGCGGGGGATATGAGCAGTTCTTC. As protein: CASSLAPSGGYEQFF. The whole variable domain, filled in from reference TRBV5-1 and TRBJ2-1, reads KAGVTQTPRYLIKTRGQQVTLSCSPISGHRSVSWYQQTPGQGLQFLFEYFSETQRNKGNFPGRFSGRQFSNSRSEMNVSTLELGDSALYLCASSLAPSGGYEQFFGPGTRLTVL.

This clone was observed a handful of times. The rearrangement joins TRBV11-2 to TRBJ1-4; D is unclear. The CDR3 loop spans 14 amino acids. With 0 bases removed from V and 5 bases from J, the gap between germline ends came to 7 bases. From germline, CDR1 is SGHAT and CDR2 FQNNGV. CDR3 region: CASSLDGSNEKLFF. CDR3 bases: TGTGCCAGCAGCTTAGACGGTTCAAATGAAAAACTGTTTTTT.

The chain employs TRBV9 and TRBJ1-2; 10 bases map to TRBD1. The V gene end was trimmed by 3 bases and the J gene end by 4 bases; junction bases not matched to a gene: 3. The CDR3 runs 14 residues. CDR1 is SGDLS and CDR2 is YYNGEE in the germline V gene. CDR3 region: CASSATGGGYGYTF. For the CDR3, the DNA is TGTGCCAGCAGCGCGACAGGGGGCGGCTATGGCTACACCTTC.

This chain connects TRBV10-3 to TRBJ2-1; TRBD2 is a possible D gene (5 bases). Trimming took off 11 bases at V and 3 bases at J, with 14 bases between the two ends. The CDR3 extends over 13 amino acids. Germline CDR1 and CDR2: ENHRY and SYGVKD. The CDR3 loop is CASTDRDYNEQFF. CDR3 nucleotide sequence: TGTGCCTCCACGGACCGGGACTACAATGAGCAGTTCTTC.

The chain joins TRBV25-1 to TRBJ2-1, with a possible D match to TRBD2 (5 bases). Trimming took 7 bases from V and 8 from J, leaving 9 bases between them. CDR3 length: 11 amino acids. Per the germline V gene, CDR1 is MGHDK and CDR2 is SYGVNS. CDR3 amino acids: CASTDFYEQFF. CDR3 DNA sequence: TGTGCCAGCACGGACTTCTATGAGCAGTTCTTC. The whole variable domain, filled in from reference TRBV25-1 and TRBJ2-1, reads EADIYQTPRYLVIGTGKKITLECSQTMGHDKMYWYQQDPGMELHLIHYSYGVNSTEKGDLSSESTVSRIRTEHFPLTLESARPSHTSQYLCASTDFYEQFFGPGTRLTVL.

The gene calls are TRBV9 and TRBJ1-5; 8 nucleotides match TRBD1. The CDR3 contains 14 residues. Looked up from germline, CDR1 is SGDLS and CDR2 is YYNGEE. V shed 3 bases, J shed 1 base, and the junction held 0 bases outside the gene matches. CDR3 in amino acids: CASSGQGSNQPQHF. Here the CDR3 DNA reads TGTGCCAGCAGCGGACAGGGGAGCAATCAGCCCCAGCATTTT. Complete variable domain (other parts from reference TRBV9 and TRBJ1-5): DSGVTQTPKHLITATGQRVTLRCSPRSGDLSVYWYQQSLDQGLQFLIQYYNGEERAKGNILERFSAQQFPDLHSELNLSSLELGDSALYFCASSGQGSNQPQHFGDGTRLSIL.

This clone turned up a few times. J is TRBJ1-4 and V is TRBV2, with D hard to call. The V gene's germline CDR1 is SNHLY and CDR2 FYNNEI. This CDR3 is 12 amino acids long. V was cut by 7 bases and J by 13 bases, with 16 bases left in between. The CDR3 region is CASTYERQRLFF. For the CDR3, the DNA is TGTGCCAGCACTTACGAGCGCCAGAGACTGTTTTTT.

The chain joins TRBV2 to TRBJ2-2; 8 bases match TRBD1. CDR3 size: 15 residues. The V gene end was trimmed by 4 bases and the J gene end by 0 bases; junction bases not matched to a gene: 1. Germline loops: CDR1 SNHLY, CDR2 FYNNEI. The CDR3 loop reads CASSVGQANTGELFF. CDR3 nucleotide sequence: TGTGCCAGCAGTGTGGGACAGGCGAACACCGGGGAGCTGTTTTTT.

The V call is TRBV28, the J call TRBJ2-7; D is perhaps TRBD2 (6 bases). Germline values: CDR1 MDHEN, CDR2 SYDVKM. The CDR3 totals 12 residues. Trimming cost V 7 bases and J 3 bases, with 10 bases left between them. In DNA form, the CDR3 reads TGTGCCAGCAAGGAGGGGTTCTACGAGCAGTACTTC. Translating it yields CASKEGFYEQYF.

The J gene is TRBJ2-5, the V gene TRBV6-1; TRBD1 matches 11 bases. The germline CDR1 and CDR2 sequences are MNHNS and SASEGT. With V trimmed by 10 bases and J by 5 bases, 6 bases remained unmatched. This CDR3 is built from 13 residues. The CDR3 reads CATWTGGWETQYF. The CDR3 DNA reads TGTGCCACTTGGACAGGGGGCTGGGAGACCCAGTACTTC.

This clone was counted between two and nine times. The CDR3 spells CASSQTATNEKLFF. The CDR3 coding sequence is TGTGCCAGCAGCCAGACAGCAACTAATGAAAAACTGTTTTTT. The chain joins TRBV7-8 to TRBJ1-4; D perhaps matches TRBD1 (5 bases). CDR3 length: 14 amino acids. V gave up 5 bases and J gave up 0 bases, with 7 bases separating them. The germline CDR1 and CDR2 sequences are SGHVS and FQNEAQ.

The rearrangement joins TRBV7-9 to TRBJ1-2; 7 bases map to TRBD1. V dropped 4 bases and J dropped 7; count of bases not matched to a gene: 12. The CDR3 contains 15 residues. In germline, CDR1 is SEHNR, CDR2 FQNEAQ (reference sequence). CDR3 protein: CASSSAPDRVGGYTF. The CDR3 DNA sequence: TGTGCCAGCAGCTCCGCCCCCGACAGGGTCGGTGGCTACACCTTC.

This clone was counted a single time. DNA of the CDR3: TGTGCCAGCAGCTTAGATGTCAGCGCGAGCTCCTACGAGCAGTACTTC. It is translated as CASSLDVSASSYEQYF. The chain carries TRBV7-9 and TRBJ2-7; no definite D call. The V and J ends lost 1 base and 0 bases respectively, with 13 bases between them. The CDR3 extends over 16 amino acids. Germline V CDR1 and CDR2: SEHNR, FQNEAQ (reference sequence).

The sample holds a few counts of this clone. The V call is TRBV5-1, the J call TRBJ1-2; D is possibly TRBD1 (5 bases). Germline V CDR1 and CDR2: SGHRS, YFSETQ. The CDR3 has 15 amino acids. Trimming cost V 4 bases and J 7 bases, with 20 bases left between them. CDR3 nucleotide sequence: TGCGCCAGCAGCCGCGGGGATCAGGGTTCATCTGGCTACACCTTC. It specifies CASSRGDQGSSGYTF.

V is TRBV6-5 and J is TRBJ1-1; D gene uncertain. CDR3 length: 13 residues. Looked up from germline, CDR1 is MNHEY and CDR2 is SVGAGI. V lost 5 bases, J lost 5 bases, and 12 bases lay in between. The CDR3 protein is CASSEFLRTEAFF. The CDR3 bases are TGTGCCAGCAGTGAATTTTTGCGGACTGAAGCTTTCTTT.

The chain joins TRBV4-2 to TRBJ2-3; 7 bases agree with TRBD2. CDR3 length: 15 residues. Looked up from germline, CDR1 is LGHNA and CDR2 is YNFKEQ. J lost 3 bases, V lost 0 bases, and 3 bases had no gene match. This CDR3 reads CASSQDSGGTDTQYF. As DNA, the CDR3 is TGTGCCAGCAGCCAAGACTCGGGAGGAACAGATACGCAGTATTTT.

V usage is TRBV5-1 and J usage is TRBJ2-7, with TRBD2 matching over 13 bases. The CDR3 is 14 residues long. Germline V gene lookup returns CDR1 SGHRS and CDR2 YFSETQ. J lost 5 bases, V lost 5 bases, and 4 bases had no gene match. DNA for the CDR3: TGCGCCAGCAGTTTGACTAGCGGGGGGAACGAGCAGTACTTC. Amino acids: CASSLTSGGNEQYF.

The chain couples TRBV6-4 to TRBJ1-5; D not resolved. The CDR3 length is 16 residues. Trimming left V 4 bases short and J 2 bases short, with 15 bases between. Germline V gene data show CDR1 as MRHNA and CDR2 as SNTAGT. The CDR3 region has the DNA TGTGCCAGCAGTGGGGAGTTGAACGGGGGCAATCAGCCCCAGCATTTT. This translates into CASSGELNGGNQPQHF.

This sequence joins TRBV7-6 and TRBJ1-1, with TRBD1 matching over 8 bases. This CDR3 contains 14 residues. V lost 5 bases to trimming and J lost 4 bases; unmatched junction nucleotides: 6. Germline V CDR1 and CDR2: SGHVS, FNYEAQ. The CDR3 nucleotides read TGTGCCAGCAGCGCGAGGCAGGGGGCCACTGAAGCTTTCTTT. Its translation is CASSARQGATEAFF. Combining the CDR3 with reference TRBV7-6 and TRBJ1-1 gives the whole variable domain GAGVSQSPRYKVTKRGQDVALRCDPISGHVSLYWYRQALGQGPEFLTYFNYEAQQDKSGLPNDRFSAERPEGSISTLTIQRTEQRDSAMYRCASSARQGATEAFFGQGTRLTVV.

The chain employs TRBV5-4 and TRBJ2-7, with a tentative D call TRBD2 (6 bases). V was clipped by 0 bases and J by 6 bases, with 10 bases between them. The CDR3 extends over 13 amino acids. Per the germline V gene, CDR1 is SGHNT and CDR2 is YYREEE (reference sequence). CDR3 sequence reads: CASSLGGVSEQYF. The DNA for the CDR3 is TGTGCCAGCAGCTTGGGGGGGGTTAGCGAGCAGTACTTC.